Each of the 30 T cell receptor beta chains below was sequenced from the same sample in a study of T cell responses to AZD1222 COVID-19 vaccine. The table came from immunoSEQ multiplex PCR; TCRdb's copy has only in-frame clones and leaves some out. The table has under 130,000 clones, roughly nine tenths seen once. The specimen comprised peripheral blood, sampled on day 0 of AZD1222 vaccination. Receptors originate from an adult in good health.

This sequence joins TRBV5-4 and TRBJ1-2, with D possibly being TRBD1 (5 bases). Germline lookup yields CDR1 SGHNT and CDR2 YYREEE (reference sequence). Deletions cut 1 base from V and 4 bases from J, with 11 bases between. CDR3 length: 14 residues. The CDR3 bases are TGTGCCAGCAGCTTGCGGGGCGGGACCTATGGCTACACCTTC. Protein: CASSLRGGTYGYTF.

The chain uses TRBV30 and TRBJ1-5; D is unclear. Germline assignment: CDR1 GTSNPN and CDR2 SVGIG (reference sequence). The V end lost 0 bases, the J end lost 4 bases, and 7 bases lay between the germline ends. The CDR3 length is 13 residues. CDR3 loop: CAWSVDRNQPQHF. Here the CDR3 DNA reads TGTGCCTGGAGTGTTGACCGAAATCAGCCCCAGCATTTT.

The J gene is TRBJ2-7, the V gene TRBV2; D remains ambiguous. Per the germline V gene, CDR1 is SNHLY and CDR2 is FYNNEI. The CDR3 runs to 13 residues. V was shortened by 6 bases and J by 5 bases, with 14 bases between the two germline ends. DNA for the CDR3: TGTGCCAGCAGCCAAACATTGGGCGACGAGCAGTACTTC. Amino acids: CASSQTLGDEQYF.

The CDR3: CASSYVGLAGGHQETQYF. The DNA for the CDR3 is TGTGCCAGCAGTTACGTGGGACTAGCGGGAGGGCACCAAGAGACCCAGTACTTC. The chain employs TRBV6-2 or TRBV6-3 and TRBJ2-5, with 16 bases lining up with TRBD2. V shed 2 bases and J 0 bases; nucleotides not matched to a gene: 3. The CDR3 covers 18 residues. Looked up from germline, CDR1 is MNHEY and CDR2 is SVGEGT.

This chain joins TRBV5-1 and TRBJ1-5, with 8 bases lining up with TRBD1. Trimming removed 4 bases from V and 9 bases from J; junction bases left unmatched: 6. The CDR3 covers 13 residues. Germline values: CDR1 SGHRS, CDR2 YFSETQ. The CDR3 coding sequence is TGCGCCAGCAGCACCGGACAGGGAGGGCCCCAGCATTTT. Amino acids: CASSTGQGGPQHF. The full variable domain, in which reference TRBV5-1 and TRBJ1-5 provide the parts outside the CDR3, is KAGVTQTPRYLIKTRGQQVTLSCSPISGHRSVSWYQQTPGQGLQFLFEYFSETQRNKGNFPGRFSGRQFSNSRSEMNVSTLELGDSALYLCASSTGQGGPQHFGDGTRLSIL.

The rearrangement uses TRBV28 and TRBJ2-5, with a tentative D call TRBD1 (6 bases). Trimming left V 5 bases short and J 5 bases short, with 18 bases between. Germline lookup yields CDR1 MDHEN and CDR2 SYDVKM. The CDR3 contains 15 residues. CDR3 amino acids: CASSRGTISKETQYF. The CDR3 DNA is TGTGCCAGCAGTCGAGGGACAATTTCGAAGGAGACCCAGTACTTC.

This rearrangement joins TRBV19 to TRBJ1-1; D is unclear. The CDR3 sequence is 15 residues long. V shed 7 bases and J shed 5 bases, with 20 bases lying between them. CDR1 is LNHDA, CDR2 SQIVND, per germline (reference sequence). CDR3 DNA sequence: TGTGCCAGTACCCAGGAGTTCTTGGGTTCGACTGAAGCTTTCTTT. This codes for CASTQEFLGSTEAFF.

The chain employs TRBV3-1 (or the pseudogene TRBV3-2) and TRBJ2-1; 13 bases agree with TRBD2. Trimming cost V 3 bases and J 9 bases; bases outside gene matches: 5. The CDR3 length is 15 residues. CDR1 is LGHDT, CDR2 YNNKEL, per germline (reference sequence). This CDR3 is CASSHTSGRAAEQFF. In DNA form, the CDR3 reads TGTGCCAGCAGCCATACTAGCGGGAGGGCCGCTGAGCAGTTCTTC.

V usage is TRBV5-1 and J usage is TRBJ2-5, with 9 bases lining up with TRBD2. The CDR3 has 17 residues. The V gene's germline CDR1 is SGHRS and CDR2 YFSETQ. V lost 0 bases to trimming and J lost 1 base; unmatched junction nucleotides: 7. CDR3: CASSLGLAAPLQETQYF. CDR3 nucleotide sequence: TGCGCCAGCAGCTTGGGACTAGCGGCCCCACTCCAAGAGACCCAGTACTTC. Combining the CDR3 with reference TRBV5-1 and TRBJ2-5 gives the whole variable domain KAGVTQTPRYLIKTRGQQVTLSCSPISGHRSVSWYQQTPGQGLQFLFEYFSETQRNKGNFPGRFSGRQFSNSRSEMNVSTLELGDSALYLCASSLGLAAPLQETQYFGPGTRLLVL.

The chain joins TRBV4-3 to TRBJ2-7; D is unresolved. V was trimmed by 3 bases and J by 3 bases, leaving 12 bases between them. Germline V CDR1 and CDR2: LGHNA, YSLEER. This CDR3 has 14 amino acids. CDR3 nucleotide sequence: TGCGCCAGCAGCCAGCCCCCATGGGGCTACGAGCAGTACTTC. Protein sequence: CASSQPPWGYEQYF.

V is TRBV27 and J is TRBJ1-4, with D perhaps matching TRBD1 (6 bases). CDR3 length: 14 residues. Germline V lookup: CDR1 MNHEY, CDR2 SMNVEV (reference sequence). V was shortened by 1 base and J by 7 bases, with 10 bases between the two germline ends. CDR3 sequence (DNA): TGTGCCAGCAGTTTATTGGGGGCAACTGAAAAACTGTTTTTT. Protein sequence: CASSLLGATEKLFF.

In its sample, this clone was seen once. The chain recombines TRBV28 with TRBJ2-7; D is possibly TRBD2 (5 bases). This CDR3 spans 14 amino acids. Trimming removed 2 bases from V and 5 bases from J, with 13 bases in between. From germline, CDR1 is MDHEN and CDR2 SYDVKM. The CDR3 loop reads CASSLLANPNEQYF. CDR3 in DNA: TGTGCCAGCAGTTTACTAGCAAACCCCAACGAGCAGTACTTC.

This rearrangement joins TRBV12-3 or TRBV12-4 to TRBJ1-2; D gene unclear. The CDR3 is 12 amino acids. V was trimmed by 3 bases and J by 7 bases, leaving 9 bases between them. CDR3 sequence reads: CASSLAGIGYTF. The CDR3 nucleotides are TGTGCCAGCAGTTTGGCGGGGATTGGCTACACCTTC.

Here the CDR3 DNA reads TGTGCCAGCCATCCCCGGGGACAGAACACTGAAGCTTTCTTT. It codes for CASHPRGQNTEAFF. The V call is TRBV6-5, the J call TRBJ1-1; D perhaps matches TRBD1 (6 bases). Germline CDR1 MNHEY, CDR2 SVGAGI. With 8 bases removed from V and 1 base from J, the gap between germline ends came to 14 bases. CDR3 length: 14 residues.

The J gene is TRBJ1-2, the V gene TRBV5-6, with 8 bases lining up with TRBD1. V lost 4 bases and J lost 4; bases outside the gene matches: 6. The CDR3 is made up of 14 amino acids. In germline, CDR1 is SGHDT, CDR2 YYEEEE. This CDR3 is CASSRRGPIYGYTF. CDR3 nucleotides: TGTGCCAGCAGCCGCAGGGGGCCTATCTATGGCTACACCTTC.

The V gene is TRBV5-1, the J gene TRBJ2-7; 13 bases line up with TRBD2. In germline, CDR1 is SGHRS, CDR2 YFSETQ. V gave up 5 bases and J gave up 1 base; unmatched junction bases: 6. This CDR3 is built from 16 residues. This CDR3 is CASRVGTSGTSYEQYF. As DNA, the CDR3 is TGCGCCAGCAGAGTTGGGACTAGCGGGACGTCCTACGAGCAGTACTTC.

This CDR3 reads CASSLAGGTGIYEQYF. CDR3 DNA: TGTGCCAGCAGCTTAGCGGGGGGGACAGGGATCTACGAGCAGTACTTC. V usage is TRBV7-9 and J usage is TRBJ2-7; TRBD1 matches 9 bases. Germline values: CDR1 SEHNR, CDR2 FQNEAQ (reference sequence). After removal of 0 bases from V and 3 bases from J, the junction contained 6 bases not matched to a gene. The CDR3 has 16 amino acids.

The rearrangement joins TRBV11-3 to TRBJ2-3, with 8 positions matching TRBD2. V gave up 5 bases and J gave up 2 bases; unmatched junction bases: 9. The CDR3 is 16 residues long. CDR1 SGHNT and CDR2 YENEEA come from the germline V gene. CDR3 DNA: TGTGCCAGCAGCGAGGGAGGACTAGCCGTCACAGATACGCAGTATTTT. This translates into CASSEGGLAVTDTQYF.

The J gene is TRBJ1-5, the V gene TRBV6-5; 7 bases map to TRBD1. This CDR3 comprises 14 residues. After removal of 10 bases from V and 4 bases from J, the junction contained 10 bases not matched to a gene. Germline V gene data show CDR1 as MNHEY and CDR2 as SVGAGI. The CDR3 here is CATSSTGVNQPQHF. DNA for the CDR3: TGTGCCACATCTAGCACAGGGGTGAATCAGCCCCAGCATTTT.

This clone has a single count. V and J are TRBV3-1 (or the pseudogene TRBV3-2) and TRBJ1-5; no definite D call. The CDR3 is made up of 16 amino acids. CDR1 is LGHDT, CDR2 YNNKEL, per germline (reference sequence). V was shortened by 4 bases and J by 4 bases, with 17 bases between the two germline ends. The CDR3 here is CASSPRVGRGNQPQHF. CDR3 DNA: TGTGCCAGCAGCCCTAGGGTAGGGCGAGGTAATCAGCCCCAGCATTTT.

This clone came up once. The chain is built from TRBV28 and TRBJ2-7, with 7 bases lining up with TRBD2. Trimming took 5 bases from V and 0 from J; bases not matched to a gene: 4. This CDR3 contains 14 residues. Germline lookup yields CDR1 MDHEN and CDR2 SYDVKM. The CDR3 coding sequence is TGTGCCAGCAGTCGGCCTAGCGGCTCCTACGAGCAGTACTTC. Translation gives CASSRPSGSYEQYF.

This clone has just one count. The CDR3 nucleotides read TGTGCCAGCAGCTTGCTGGGGGCCAATGAAAAACTGTTTTTT. As protein: CASSLLGANEKLFF. The chain links TRBV5-6 to TRBJ1-4; a possible D gene is TRBD1 (6 bases). The V gene lost 1 base and the J gene lost 5 bases, with 9 bases spanning the gap. The CDR3 sequence is 14 residues long. Per germline, CDR1 SGHDT and CDR2 YYEEEE.

The chain links TRBV7-6 to TRBJ2-2; 9 bases are shared with TRBD2. The CDR3 is 17 residues long. J lost 8 bases, V lost 0 bases, and 10 bases had no gene match. The germline CDR1 and CDR2 sequences are SGHVS and FNYEAQ. The CDR3 sequence: CASSLAPRGRGSGELFF. The CDR3 DNA sequence: TGTGCCAGCAGCTTAGCGCCCCGCGGGAGGGGATCTGGGGAGCTGTTTTTT.

Here the CDR3 reads CSASIVNEQFF. The CDR3 region has the DNA TGCAGTGCTAGTATTGTAAATGAGCAGTTCTTC. This rearrangement joins TRBV20-1 to TRBJ2-1; D is uncertain. This CDR3 has 11 residues. Trimming took off 3 bases at V and 7 bases at J, with 7 bases between the two ends. The germline CDR1 and CDR2 sequences are DFQATT and SNEGSKA (reference sequence).

This chain uses TRBV30 with TRBJ1-2; D gene ambiguous. The V end was cut by 0 bases, the J end by 7 bases, with 15 bases between. In germline, CDR1 is GTSNPN, CDR2 SVGIG (reference sequence). The CDR3 has 14 amino acids. The CDR3 spells CAWSVRGSWAGYTF. CDR3 bases: TGTGCCTGGAGTGTACGAGGGTCCTGGGCTGGCTACACCTTC. Looking up the rest from reference TRBV30 and TRBJ1-2 gives the full variable domain: SQTIHQWPATLVQPVGSPLSLECTVEGTSNPNLYWYRQAAGRGLQLLFYSVGIGQISSEVPQNLSASRPQDRQFILSSKKLLLSDSGFYLCAWSVRGSWAGYTFGSGTRLTVV.

This chain joins TRBV5-1 and TRBJ1-5; 7 bases are a match to TRBD1. The CDR3 has 16 amino acids. V gave up 4 bases and J gave up 2 bases; unmatched junction bases: 9. The germline CDR1 and CDR2 sequences are SGHRS and YFSETQ. The CDR3 sequence is CASSIGPGQRNQPQHF. The CDR3 nucleotides are TGCGCCAGCAGCATCGGTCCGGGACAGCGCAATCAGCCCCAGCATTTT.

The chain is built from TRBV4-3 and TRBJ2-7; 7 positions match TRBD2. This CDR3 has 16 amino acids. Looked up from germline, CDR1 is LGHNA and CDR2 is YSLEER. Trimming took 4 bases from V and 0 from J; bases not matched to a gene: 9. CDR3 residues: CASSRSLAEPSYEQYF. The CDR3 DNA reads as TGCGCCAGCAGCCGCTCTCTAGCGGAACCCTCCTACGAGCAGTACTTC.

V is TRBV11-3 and J is TRBJ2-7; a weak D match, TRBD2 (5 bases). V gave up 4 bases and J gave up 2 bases, with 9 bases separating them. The germline V gene encodes CDR1 SGHNT and CDR2 YENEEA. The CDR3 covers 13 residues. In nucleotides, the CDR3 is TGTGCCAGCAGCTACAGAGGGCCCTACGAGCAGTACTTC. Translated, it gives CASSYRGPYEQYF.

DNA for the CDR3: TGTGCCAGCAGCGCACAGGGCGAGCAGCCCCAGCATTTT. This codes for CASSAQGEQPQHF. The genes are TRBV6-6 and TRBJ1-5; D may be TRBD1 (6 bases). Between the trimmed V and J ends, which lost 6 bases and 7 bases, there was a span of 13 bases. Germline CDR1 is MNHNY and CDR2 is SVGAGI (reference sequence). CDR3 length: 13 residues.

This chain uses TRBV28 with TRBJ2-7, with unresolved D. Germline values: CDR1 MDHEN, CDR2 SYDVKM. With 2 bases removed from V and 3 bases from J, the gap between germline ends came to 11 bases. The CDR3 length is 14 residues. CDR3 sequence (DNA): TGTGCCAGCAGTTTAGTCCACGCCCGCTACGAGCAGTACTTC. Translated: CASSLVHARYEQYF.